Listed here is a single T cell receptor (beta chain). Germline is not matched at one junction end, which may reflect a read error. TCRdb's copy holds only in-frame clones and misses some; the assay was immunoSEQ multiplex PCR. The table lists about 140,000 clones, 90% to 95% of them singletons. CDR1 and CDR2 from the germline V gene are SGHDN and FVKESK. CDR3 size: 15 residues. The sample is drawn from a study of T cell responses to AZD1222 COVID-19 vaccine. The sequences come from peripheral blood, collected on day 0 of AZD1222 vaccination. This clonotype was obtained from an adult in good health. The rearrangement joins TRBV14 to TRBJ1-1, with D hard to call. The CDR3 DNA follows: TGTGCCAGCAGCCAATTCCGGGGTGGGAACGCTGAAGCTTTCTTT. Translated: CASSQFRGGNAEAFF.